One sample yielded the 32 T cell receptor beta chains listed below, sequenced in a study of cytomegalovirus exposure and HLA in healthy donors. A multiplex PCR was run with 60 Vbeta primers and 13 Jbeta primers. The method was immunoSEQ multiplex PCR; TCRdb's version includes in-frame clones alone and lacks a portion of them. The sample consists of approximately 210,000 clones, 70% to 80% of them appearing once. Sequenced: PBMCs. The receptors originated from a woman aged 25 to 39 in good health and CMV-seropositive.

This clone has a single count. The chain recombines TRBV28 with TRBJ2-3; the D gene is possibly TRBD2 (6 bases). Germline-derived CDR1 and CDR2 are MDHEN and SYDVKM. The CDR3 is 16 residues long. The V and J ends lost 8 bases and 0 bases respectively, with 18 bases between them. The CDR3 is CASSPPVGSSTDTQYF. The CDR3 DNA reads as TGTGCCAGCTCCCCCCCTGTCGGGAGCAGCACAGATACGCAGTATTTT. Filled out from reference TRBV28 and TRBJ2-3, the complete variable domain reads DVKVTQSSRYLVKRTGEKVFLECVQDMDHENMFWYRQDPGLGLRLIYFSYDVKMKEKGDIPEGYSVSREKKERFSLILESASTNQTSMYLCASSPPVGSSTDTQYFGPGTRLTVL.

This clone turned up a few times. The chain employs TRBV4-3 and TRBJ1-1; a weak D match, TRBD1 (6 bases). The length of the CDR3 is 14 residues. V was clipped by 2 bases and J by 4 bases, with 11 bases between them. Germline V gene data show CDR1 as LGHNA and CDR2 as YSLEER. The chain's CDR3 is CASSQTGFATEAFF. CDR3 DNA sequence: TGCGCCAGCAGCCAAACAGGGTTTGCCACTGAAGCTTTCTTT.

The V gene is TRBV5-1, the J gene TRBJ2-5; the D is unclear. V gave up 4 bases and J gave up 3 bases, with 7 bases separating them. This CDR3 region has 12 residues. Germline V gene sequence: CDR1 SGHRS, CDR2 YFSETQ. The chain's CDR3 is CASSPDKETQYF. For the CDR3, the DNA is TGCGCCAGCAGCCCAGATAAAGAGACCCAGTACTTC.

The chain combines TRBV11-2 with TRBJ1-1; 7 bases are shared with TRBD1. Germline assignment: CDR1 SGHAT and CDR2 FQNNGV. The CDR3 contains 13 residues. The junction had 5 bases not matched to a gene; V was cut back by 5 bases and J by 5 bases. CDR3: CASSRGRWTEAFF. DNA for the CDR3: TGTGCCAGCAGCAGGGGGCGGTGGACTGAAGCTTTCTTT.

This clone has just a few counts. The gene calls are TRBV30 and TRBJ2-1; tentative D call: TRBD2 (5 bases). The ends were cut back, 4 bases at V and 3 bases at J, with 13 bases in the middle. The CDR3 sequence is 14 residues long. CDR1 is GTSNPN and CDR2 is SVGIG in the germline V gene (reference sequence). The CDR3 protein is CAWTLRGLYNEQFF. The CDR3 nucleotides read TGTGCCTGGACCCTGAGAGGACTCTACAATGAGCAGTTCTTC.

The chain combines TRBV19 with TRBJ2-2; D gene unclear. Germline CDR1 is LNHDA and CDR2 is SQIVND (reference sequence). The CDR3 extends over 13 amino acids. Trimming took 8 bases from V and 3 from J, leaving 10 bases between them. CDR3 sequence: CASSGQYTGELFF. CDR3 sequence (DNA): TGTGCCAGTTCAGGTCAATACACCGGGGAGCTGTTTTTT.

The chain uses TRBV6-5 and TRBJ2-2; 7 positions match TRBD2. Trimming removed 7 bases from V and 4 bases from J; junction bases left unmatched: 9. Germline CDR1 reads MNHEY; CDR2 reads SVGAGI. The CDR3 consists of 15 residues. CDR3 residues: CASTLGGTVTGELFF. The CDR3 DNA reads TGTGCCAGCACCCTGGGGGGGACGGTCACCGGGGAGCTGTTTTTT.

This chain connects TRBV4-3 to TRBJ2-3; 8 positions match TRBD1. The CDR3 extends over 17 amino acids. Germline CDR1 reads LGHNA; CDR2 reads YSLEER. V lost 2 bases to trimming and J lost 2 bases; unmatched junction nucleotides: 9. The CDR3 DNA reads TGCGCCAGCAGCCAATCCCCGGGACAGGTGATCACAGATACGCAGTATTTT. It encodes CASSQSPGQVITDTQYF.

The chain carries TRBV6-1 and TRBJ2-1; TRBD2 agrees at 7 bases. Germline lookup yields CDR1 MNHNS and CDR2 SASEGT. The CDR3 extends over 15 amino acids. Trimming cost V 2 bases and J 4 bases; bases outside gene matches: 5. CDR3 residues: CASSERSSGYNEQFF. In nucleotides, the CDR3 is TGTGCCAGCAGTGAACGGTCTAGCGGATACAATGAGCAGTTCTTC.

This clone has only a few counts. The chain links TRBV2 to TRBJ1-1, with a weak D call TRBD1 (6 bases). Germline assignment: CDR1 SNHLY and CDR2 FYNNEI. Trimming removed 5 bases at V and 1 base at J, with 20 bases between. This CDR3 has 17 residues. CDR3 sequence reads: CASSTLGRGISNTEAFF. The CDR3 bases are TGTGCCAGCAGTACCCTCGGCAGGGGTATATCGAACACTGAAGCTTTCTTT.

The chain employs TRBV19 and TRBJ2-7; no firm D call. The CDR3 spans 13 residues. Germline-derived CDR1 and CDR2 are LNHDA and SQIVND (reference sequence). The V end was cut by 1 base, the J end by 5 bases, with 9 bases between. CDR3 in DNA: TGTGCCAGTAGTATAGGCTCTATCGACGAGCAGTACTTC. Translating gives CASSIGSIDEQYF.

The chain is built from TRBV11-2 and TRBJ1-2, with 9 bases matching TRBD1. The CDR3 is 16 amino acids. Germline CDR1 reads SGHAT; CDR2 reads FQNNGV. J lost 4 bases, V lost 2 bases, and 8 bases had no gene match. CDR3 sequence: CASSLPDRGLVYGYTF. The DNA of the CDR3 is TGTGCCAGCAGCTTACCGGACAGGGGCCTGGTCTATGGCTACACCTTC.

V is TRBV6-5 and J is TRBJ2-7, with 10 bases that match TRBD1. The CDR3 covers 14 residues. V shed 4 bases and J 6 bases; nucleotides not matched to a gene: 6. Germline-derived CDR1 and CDR2 are MNHEY and SVGAGI. CDR3 in amino acids: CASSSGTGALEQYF. The CDR3 bases are TGTGCCAGCAGTTCAGGGACAGGGGCTCTCGAGCAGTACTTC.

The rearrangement links TRBV9 to TRBJ2-1; 11 bases line up with TRBD2. The germline V gene has CDR1 SGDLS and CDR2 YYNGEE. This CDR3 comprises 16 residues. V shed 3 bases, J shed 4 bases, and the junction held 6 bases outside the gene matches. The CDR3 loop is CASSEPLAGGYNEQFF. CDR3 coding DNA: TGTGCCAGCAGCGAACCTCTAGCGGGAGGTTACAATGAGCAGTTCTTC. Filled out from reference TRBV9 and TRBJ2-1, the complete variable domain reads DSGVTQTPKHLITATGQRVTLRCSPRSGDLSVYWYQQSLDQGLQFLIQYYNGEERAKGNILERFSAQQFPDLHSELNLSSLELGDSALYFCASSEPLAGGYNEQFFGPGTRLTVL.

The rearrangement links TRBV6-5 to TRBJ2-5, with a tentative D call TRBD2 (5 bases). Germline values: CDR1 MNHEY, CDR2 SVGAGI. This CDR3 contains 15 residues. V was pared by 0 bases and J by 3 bases, with 11 bases between. The CDR3 DNA reads as TGTGCCAGCAGTTACTCGCGGGTCAGTAAAGAGACCCAGTACTTC. It yields the protein CASSYSRVSKETQYF.

V is TRBV11-3 and J is TRBJ2-2, with 12 bases aligning to TRBD2. There are 17 residues in the CDR3. Trimming removed 6 bases from V and 1 base from J; junction bases left unmatched: 6. Germline V gene lookup returns CDR1 SGHNT and CDR2 YENEEA. CDR3 loop: CASSPRTSGVNTGELFF. CDR3 DNA sequence: TGTGCCAGCAGTCCTAGGACTAGCGGGGTGAACACCGGGGAGCTGTTTTTT.

This clone turned up a few times. This chain joins TRBV6-8 and TRBJ2-3; TRBD2 matches at 9 bases. Trimming removed 6 bases from V and 2 bases from J; junction bases left unmatched: 12. Germline V gene lookup returns CDR1 MNHGY and CDR2 SAAAGT. This CDR3 is built from 17 residues. CDR3 protein: CASRYLASGVTTDTQYF. The CDR3 DNA sequence: TGTGCCAGCAGGTATTTAGCTAGCGGGGTAACCACAGATACGCAGTATTTT.

The DNA of the CDR3 is TGCGCCAGCAGCCAACAACAGGGACTAGCCCTTAACTTCAATGAGCAGTTCTTC. Its protein is CASSQQQGLALNFNEQFF. The chain recombines TRBV4-1 with TRBJ2-1, with 9 bases aligning to TRBD2. Germline V gene lookup returns CDR1 MGHRA and CDR2 YSYEKL. The V and J ends lost 2 bases and 6 bases, in that order; junction bases with no gene match: 14. The CDR3 has 18 amino acids.

The chain combines TRBV6-5 with TRBJ1-2; TRBD1 matches at 7 bases. Germline V gives CDR1 MNHEY, CDR2 SVGAGI. The V gene end was trimmed by 8 bases and the J gene end by 8 bases; junction bases not matched to a gene: 11. The CDR3 length is 13 residues. Here the CDR3 reads CASRDRALEGYTF. In DNA, the CDR3 is TGTGCCAGCCGTGACAGGGCCCTGGAGGGCTACACCTTC.

Comments on this clone: Its ends do not fully match the called genes, so a read error is possible. This rearrangement joins TRBV7-9 to TRBJ2-1, with 8 bases lining up with TRBD2. Germline V gene lookup returns CDR1 SEHNR and CDR2 FQNEAQ (reference sequence). The CDR3 runs 15 residues. The CDR3 DNA reads as TGTGCCAGCAGCATAGCTCTAGCGGGTGACAATGAGCAGTTCTTC. Translation gives CASSIALAGDNEQFF.

This clone appeared a single time. This chain uses TRBV27 with TRBJ2-1; TRBD2 agrees at 10 bases. The ends lost 3 bases at V and 7 bases at J; junction bases unmatched: 6. There are 15 residues in the CDR3. CDR1 MNHEY and CDR2 SMNVEV come from the germline V gene (reference sequence). The CDR3 here is CASSFASGSQNEQFF. The CDR3 DNA reads TGTGCCAGCAGTTTTGCTAGCGGGAGTCAGAATGAGCAGTTCTTC.

The V call is TRBV28, the J call TRBJ2-5, with D unresolved. The V end was cut by 5 bases, the J end by 4 bases, with 11 bases between. Germline lookup yields CDR1 MDHEN and CDR2 SYDVKM. The CDR3 is 13 residues long. Here the CDR3 reads CASSLPAGETQYF. CDR3 coding DNA: TGTGCCAGCAGTCTCCCCGCCGGAGAGACCCAGTACTTC.

The gene calls are TRBV6-1 and TRBJ1-3; a weak D match, TRBD1 (5 bases). This CDR3 is built from 14 residues. Germline V CDR1 and CDR2: MNHNS, SASEGT. V lost 2 bases and J lost 1, with 6 bases in between. In DNA form, the CDR3 reads TGTGCCAGCAGTGAACAGGGTTCTGGAAACACCATATATTTT. It specifies CASSEQGSGNTIYF.

The chain has TRBV27 and TRBJ2-3; D is uncertain. Germline CDR1 is MNHEY and CDR2 is SMNVEV (reference sequence). The CDR3 contains 14 residues. V lost 3 bases and J lost 5, with 12 bases in between. In DNA form, the CDR3 reads TGTGCCAGCAGTTTGGTCCCGCACGGAGATACGCAGTATTTT. Encoded protein: CASSLVPHGDTQYF.

The V call is TRBV19, the J call TRBJ2-7; 7 nucleotides agree with TRBD2. Per germline, CDR1 LNHDA and CDR2 SQIVND (reference sequence). This CDR3 is 14 amino acids long. J lost 1 base, V lost 3 bases, and 3 bases had no gene match. The CDR3 loop reads CASSMSGRSYEQYF. The CDR3 nucleotides read TGTGCCAGTAGTATGTCCGGGAGGTCCTACGAGCAGTACTTC.

V is TRBV5-1 and J is TRBJ1-2; possible D gene TRBD1, 6 bases. V dropped 0 bases and J dropped 8 bases, with 17 bases sitting between them. The CDR3 has 15 residues. CDR1 is SGHRS and CDR2 is YFSETQ in the germline V gene. The CDR3 sequence: CASSLGTRGGAGYTF. The CDR3 nucleotides are TGCGCCAGCAGCTTGGGCACACGAGGGGGTGCGGGCTACACCTTC.

This clone has a single count. V usage is TRBV7-9 and J usage is TRBJ1-2; D remains ambiguous. This CDR3 region has 13 residues. CDR1 and CDR2 from the germline V gene are SEHNR and FQNEAQ (reference sequence). The germline V and J ends were trimmed by 5 bases and 4 bases, with 11 bases remaining between them. CDR3 sequence: CASSLTISYGYTF. The CDR3 DNA reads TGTGCCAGCAGCCTGACTATTTCCTATGGCTACACCTTC.

The chain uses TRBV11-2 and TRBJ1-2, with no clear D. V shed 0 bases and J shed 8 bases, with 19 bases lying between them. Germline CDR1 SGHAT, CDR2 FQNNGV. This CDR3 is 16 amino acids long. The CDR3 sequence: CASSLDRLSPHRGYTF. The CDR3 DNA is TGTGCCAGCAGCTTAGACAGACTCTCCCCCCATCGAGGCTACACCTTC.

The sample holds one count of this clone. V and J are TRBV11-2 and TRBJ2-2, with TRBD1 matching 10 bases. The trim removed 11 bases at V and 4 bases at J, leaving 4 bases unmatched. Germline V lookup: CDR1 SGHAT, CDR2 FQNNGV. The CDR3 totals 13 residues. This chain's CDR3 is CAGGQGVTGELFF. The DNA of the CDR3 is TGTGCCGGAGGACAGGGGGTCACCGGGGAGCTGTTTTTT.

The CDR3 DNA reads TGTGCCAGCAGCTTAACTGGGACTAGCGGGGGGGGCACCTACAATGAGCAGTTCTTC. Its protein product is CASSLTGTSGGGTYNEQFF. V usage is TRBV7-3 and J usage is TRBJ2-1, with 16 bases identical to TRBD2. V lost 0 bases, J lost 2 bases, and 4 bases stayed unmatched. The CDR3 runs to 19 residues. CDR1 SGHTA and CDR2 FQGTGA come from the germline V gene.

J is TRBJ1-2 and V is TRBV10-3; no firm D call. Germline CDR1 is ENHRY and CDR2 is SYGVKD. This CDR3 has 15 amino acids. Trimming left V 6 bases short and J 4 bases short, with 18 bases between. CDR3 DNA: TGTGCCATCAGCAAGACATCCTCTGGATCCTATGGCTACACCTTC. Translated: CAISKTSSGSYGYTF.

CDR3 sequence reads: CASSLVGIGVQETQYF. The CDR3 DNA reads as TGTGCCAGCAGCTTAGTGGGTATAGGGGTCCAGGAGACCCAGTACTTC. V and J are TRBV7-9 and TRBJ2-5, with D possibly matching TRBD1 (5 bases). The CDR3 contains 16 residues. CDR1 and CDR2 (germline): SEHNR, FQNEAQ (reference sequence). With 1 base removed from V and 5 bases from J, the gap between germline ends came to 17 bases.